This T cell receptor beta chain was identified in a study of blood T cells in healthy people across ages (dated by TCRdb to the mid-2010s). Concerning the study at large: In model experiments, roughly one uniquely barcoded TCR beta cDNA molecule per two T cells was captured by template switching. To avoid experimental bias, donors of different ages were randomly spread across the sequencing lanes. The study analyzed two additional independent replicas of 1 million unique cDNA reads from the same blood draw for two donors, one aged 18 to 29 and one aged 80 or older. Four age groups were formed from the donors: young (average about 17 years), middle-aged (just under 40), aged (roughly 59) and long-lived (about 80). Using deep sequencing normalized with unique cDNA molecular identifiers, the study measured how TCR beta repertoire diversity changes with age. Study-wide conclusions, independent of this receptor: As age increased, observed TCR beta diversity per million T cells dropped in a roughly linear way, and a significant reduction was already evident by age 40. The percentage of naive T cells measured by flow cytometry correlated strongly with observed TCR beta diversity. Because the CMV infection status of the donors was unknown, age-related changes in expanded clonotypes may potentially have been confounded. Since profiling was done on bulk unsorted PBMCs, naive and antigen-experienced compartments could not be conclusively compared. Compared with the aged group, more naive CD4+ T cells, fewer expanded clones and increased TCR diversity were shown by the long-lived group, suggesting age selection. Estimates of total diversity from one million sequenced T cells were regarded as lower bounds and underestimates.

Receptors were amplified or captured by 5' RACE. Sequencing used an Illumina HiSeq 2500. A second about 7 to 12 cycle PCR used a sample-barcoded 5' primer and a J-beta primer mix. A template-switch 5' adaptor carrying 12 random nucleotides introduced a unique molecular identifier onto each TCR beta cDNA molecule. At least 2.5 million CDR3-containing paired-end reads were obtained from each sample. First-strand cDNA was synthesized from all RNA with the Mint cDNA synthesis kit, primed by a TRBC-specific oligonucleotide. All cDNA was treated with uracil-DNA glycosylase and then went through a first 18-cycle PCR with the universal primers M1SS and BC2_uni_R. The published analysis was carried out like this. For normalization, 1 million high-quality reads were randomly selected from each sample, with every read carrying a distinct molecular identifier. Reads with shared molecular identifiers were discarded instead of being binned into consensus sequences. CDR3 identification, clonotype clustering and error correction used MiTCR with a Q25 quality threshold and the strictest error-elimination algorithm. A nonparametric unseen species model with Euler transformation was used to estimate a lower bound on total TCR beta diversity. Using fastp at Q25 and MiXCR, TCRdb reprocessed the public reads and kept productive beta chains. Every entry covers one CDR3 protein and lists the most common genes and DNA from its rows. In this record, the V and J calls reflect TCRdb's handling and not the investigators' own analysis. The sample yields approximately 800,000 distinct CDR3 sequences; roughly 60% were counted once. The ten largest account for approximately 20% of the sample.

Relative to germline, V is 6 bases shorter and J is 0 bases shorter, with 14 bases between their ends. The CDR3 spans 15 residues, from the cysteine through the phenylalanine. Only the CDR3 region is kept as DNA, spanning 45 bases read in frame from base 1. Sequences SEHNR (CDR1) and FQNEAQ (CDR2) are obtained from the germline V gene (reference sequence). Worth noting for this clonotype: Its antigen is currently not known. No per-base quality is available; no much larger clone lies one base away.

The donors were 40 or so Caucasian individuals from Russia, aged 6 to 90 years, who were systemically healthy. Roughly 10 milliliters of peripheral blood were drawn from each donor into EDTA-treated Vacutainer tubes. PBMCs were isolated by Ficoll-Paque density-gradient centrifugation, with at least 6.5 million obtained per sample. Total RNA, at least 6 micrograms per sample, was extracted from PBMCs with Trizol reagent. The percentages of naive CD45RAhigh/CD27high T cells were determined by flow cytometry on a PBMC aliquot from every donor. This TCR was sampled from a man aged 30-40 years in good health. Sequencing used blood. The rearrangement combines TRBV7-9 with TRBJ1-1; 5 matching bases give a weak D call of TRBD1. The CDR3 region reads CASRTRGDLNTEAFF. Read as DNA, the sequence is TGTGCCAGCAGGACCCGAGGGGACCTGAACACTGAAGCTTTCTTT. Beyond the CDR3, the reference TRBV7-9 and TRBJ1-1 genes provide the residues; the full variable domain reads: DTGVSQNPRHKITKRGQNVTFRCDPISEHNRLYWYRQTLGQGPEFLTYFQNEAQLEKSRLLSDRFSAERPKGSFSTLEIQRTEQGDSAMYLCASRTRGDLNTEAFFGQGTRLTVV.